The rows below give T cell receptor beta chains drawn from one sample of a study of metastatic and nonmetastatic thyroid tumors. TCRdb re-analyzed the PCR reads using MiXCR. Of roughly 40,000 clones listed, less than 20% are singletons. The sample taken for sequencing was blood. The receptors originated from a female donor with papillary thyroid cancer or a benign thyroid nodule (not recorded which). Some clones in this sample may be carry-over from other donors' samples. CDR3s include the opening cysteine and the closing phenylalanine or tryptophan. Each record gives: J gene, V gene, CDR3 protein.

TRBJ2-1 TRBV10-1 CASAGTGVGDEQFF
TRBJ1-2 TRBV18 CASSLGGTGGNTF
TRBJ2-5 TRBV7-2 CASSLTGRAHQYF
TRBJ1-3 TRBV4-1 CASSQPGLISGNTIYF
TRBJ1-2 TRBV6-2/TRBV6-3 CASSYPTGTGGTNYGYTF
TRBJ2-3 TRBV20-1 CSAFPPASGRGDTQYF
TRBJ2-7 TRBV20-1 CSATRRDRSSYEQYF
TRBJ2-1 TRBV28 CASSSLATGVDEQFF
TRBJ2-7 TRBV19 CASSTGLAGGMSSYEQYF
TRBJ1-2 TRBV20-1 CSASDRAYGYTF
TRBJ1-6 TRBV15 CATSRDPRGGNSPLHF
TRBJ1-4 TRBV18 CASSPPNRARDNEKLFF
TRBJ1-1 TRBV11-3 CASSHTGANTEAFF
TRBJ1-3 TRBV6-5 CASSYGWVGNTIYF